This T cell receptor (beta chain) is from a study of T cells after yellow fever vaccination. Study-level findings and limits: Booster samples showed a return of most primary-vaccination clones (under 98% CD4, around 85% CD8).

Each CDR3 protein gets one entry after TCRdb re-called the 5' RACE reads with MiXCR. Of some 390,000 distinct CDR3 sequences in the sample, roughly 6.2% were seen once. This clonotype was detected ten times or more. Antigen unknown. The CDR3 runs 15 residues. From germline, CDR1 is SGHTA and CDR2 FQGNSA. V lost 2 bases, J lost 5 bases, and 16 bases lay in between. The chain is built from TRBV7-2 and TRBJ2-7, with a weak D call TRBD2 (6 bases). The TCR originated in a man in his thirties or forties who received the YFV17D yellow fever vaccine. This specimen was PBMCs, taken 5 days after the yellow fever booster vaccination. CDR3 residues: CASSLYSGKGNEQYF. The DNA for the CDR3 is TGTGCCAGCAGCTTATATAGCGGAAAAGGGAACGAGCAGTACTTC.